Listed below are T cell receptor beta chains from one sample, sequenced in a study of cytomegalovirus exposure and HLA in healthy donors. Clones were read by immunoSEQ multiplex PCR, and TCRdb kept only the in-frame ones, dropping some. The sample table includes 75,000 to 80,000 clones. Sequenced: PBMCs. The receptors were sampled from a man aged 18 to 35 in good health and CMV-seropositive. Both conserved end residues are part of each CDR3.

j_gene,v_gene,CDR3aa
TRBJ2-7,TRBV7-9,CASSSLGGLAGGHSYEQYF
TRBJ2-1,TRBV27,CASSFGVVSGTNNEQFF
TRBJ1-2,TRBV20-1,CSCTGPLYTF
TRBJ2-7,TRBV29-1,CSALETDSYEQYF
TRBJ2-7,TRBV27,CASSQTSSYEQYF
TRBJ2-3,TRBV6-4,CASGPTPGGRSDTQYF
TRBJ2-1,TRBV10-1,CASSGTGNNEQFF
TRBJ1-5,TRBV6-1,CASIYRAGQPQHF
TRBJ2-6,TRBV5-1,CASSLGTSKGVSGANVLTF
TRBJ2-7,TRBV5-1,CASSNLQATYEQYF
TRBJ2-1,TRBV7-2,CASSPNRGGSYNEQFF
TRBJ1-2,TRBV10-3,CAISQNIWTGEGYTF
TRBJ1-2,TRBV5-4,CASSPRTGVNYGYTF
TRBJ2-7,TRBV15,CATSRDRGYEQYF
TRBJ2-7,TRBV27,CASSLFRGFYEQYF
TRBJ1-2,TRBV6-5,CASREGGNGGYGYTF
TRBJ2-1,TRBV4-2,CASSQGLAGEQFF
TRBJ2-7,TRBV19,CASSISVRGNEQYF
TRBJ1-2,TRBV19,CASTDRVYGYTF
TRBJ2-1,TRBV18,CASSGQRGVIDEQFF
TRBJ1-2,TRBV10-3,CAISEQAGNGYTF
TRBJ1-5,TRBV11-2,CASSLIRGRSNQPQHF
TRBJ2-4,TRBV28,CASSGMIGEGIKNIQYF